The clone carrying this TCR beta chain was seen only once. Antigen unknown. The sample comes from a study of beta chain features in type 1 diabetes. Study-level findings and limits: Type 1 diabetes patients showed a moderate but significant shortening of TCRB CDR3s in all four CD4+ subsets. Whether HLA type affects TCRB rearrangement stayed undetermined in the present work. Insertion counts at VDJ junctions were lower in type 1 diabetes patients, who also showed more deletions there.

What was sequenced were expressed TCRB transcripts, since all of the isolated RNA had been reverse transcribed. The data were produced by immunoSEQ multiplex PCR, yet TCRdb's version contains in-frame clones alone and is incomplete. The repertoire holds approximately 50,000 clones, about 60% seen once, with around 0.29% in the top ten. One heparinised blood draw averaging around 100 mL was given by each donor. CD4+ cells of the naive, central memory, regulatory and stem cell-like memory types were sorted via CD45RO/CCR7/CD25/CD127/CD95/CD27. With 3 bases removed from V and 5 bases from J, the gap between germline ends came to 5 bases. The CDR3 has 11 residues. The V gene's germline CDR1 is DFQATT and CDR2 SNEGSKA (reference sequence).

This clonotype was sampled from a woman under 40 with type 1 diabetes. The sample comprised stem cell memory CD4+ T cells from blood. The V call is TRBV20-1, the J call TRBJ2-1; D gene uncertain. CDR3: CSASIDNEQFF. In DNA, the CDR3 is TGCAGTGCTAGTATCGACAATGAGCAGTTCTTC.